The 10 T cell receptor beta chains below all came from one sample that was sequenced in a study of CD8+ T cells in alopecia areata. Reverse transcribed after extraction, RNA yielded cDNA as the sequencing template. The protocol was immunoSEQ multiplex PCR, while the TCRdb copy is restricted to in-frame clones and leaves out a portion. The repertoire has under 350,000 clones, none seen only once; the ten largest take roughly 1.2%. Sorting relied on CD4, CD8alpha, NKG2D, NKG2ACE and other markers applied to pooled cutaneous lymph node cells. Material: CD4+ T cells sorted from a lymph node. The receptors come from a C3H/HeJ mouse with alopecia areata. The MHC haplotype recorded for the strain is H2-k.

Concerning this clone itself: Gene labels here are mouse ones. The read finishes 4 residues shy of the CDR3 end, and the germline J gene is used to complete it. The genes are TRBV13-1 and TRBJ2-2, with 10 bases that match TRBD1. Trimming took 0 bases from V and 6 from J; bases not matched to a gene: 5. CDR1 NSHNY and CDR2 SYGAGN come from the germline V gene. CDR3 length: 16 residues. Partial CDR3 DNA: TGTGCCAGCAGTGATGCACGGGACAGGGGTGCCGGG. Translating gives CASSDARDRGAG. The entire CDR3 protein is CASSDARDRGAGQLYF.

This clone has more than one count but fewer than ten. Gene names are mouse gene names. The read is 4 residues too short to cover the CDR3 end, so that end is filled in from the germline J gene. The chain uses TRBV1 and TRBJ2-4; 10 nucleotides line up with TRBD1. CDR3 length: 15 residues. Germline-derived CDR1 and CDR2 are NSQYPW and LRSPGD (reference sequence). The CDR3 sequence is CTCSADPGQGNTLYF. Incomplete CDR3 DNA: TGCACCTGCAGTGCAGATCCGGGACAGGGGAAC.

In the case of this clone: Gene labels here are mouse ones. The DNA ends 4 residues before the CDR3 does, and the rest of the CDR3 is filled in from the germline J gene. This rearrangement joins TRBV13-1 to TRBJ2-1; weak D call: TRBD1 (6 bases). This CDR3 comprises 14 residues. Per the germline V gene, CDR1 is NSHNY and CDR2 is SYGAGN. V lost 1 base, J lost 4 bases, and 9 bases lay in between. This CDR3 is CASSDSQGYAEQFF. The sequenced part of the CDR3 DNA is TGTGCCAGCAGTGATTCGCAGGGGTATGCT.

A word on this clone: The genes and germline here are from mouse. The read terminates 4 residues ahead of where the CDR3 ends, so the germline J gene completes it. The chain carries TRBV13-2 and TRBJ2-1; 10 bases match TRBD2. CDR1 is NNHNN and CDR2 is SYGAGS in the germline V gene (reference sequence). The CDR3 contains 16 residues. V lost 0 bases, J lost 4 bases, and 4 bases stayed unmatched. The CDR3 spells CASGDVTGGSYAEQFF. The covered CDR3 bases are TGTGCCAGCGGTGATGTGACTGGGGGGAGTTATGCT.

This clone has only a few counts. Gene names and germline refer to mouse. The read terminates 3 residues before the CDR3 end, so the remaining end is supplied by the germline J gene. The rearrangement uses TRBV13-1 and TRBJ1-6; 11 bases agree with TRBD1. TRBJ1-6 is an open reading frame, and its role is uncertain. This CDR3 comprises 15 residues. Trimming removed 9 bases from V and 7 bases from J; junction bases left unmatched: 9. The germline V gene has CDR1 NSHNY and CDR2 SYGAGN. The DNA read from the CDR3 is TGTGCCACCTCCGGACAGGGGGCGCCCAATTCGCCC. Translating gives CATSGQGAPNSP. The whole CDR3 sequence is CATSGQGAPNSPLYF.

Concerning this clone: The listed genes are named as in mouse. The read gets to within 4 residues of the CDR3 end, and the germline J gene fills in the rest. The chain employs TRBV5 and TRBJ1-1; 7 nucleotides align to TRBD1. V trimming: 3 bases; J trimming: 0 bases; junction bases outside the gene matches: 1. Germline CDR1 LGHNA, CDR2 YNLKQL (reference sequence). The CDR3 is 14 amino acids. CDR3 DNA (partial): TGTGCCAGCAGCCACAGGGGGTCAAACACA. This sequence encodes CASSHRGSNT. In full, the CDR3 reads CASSHRGSNTEVFF.

Points on this clone: The gene names here belong to mouse. The same CDR3 is also encoded by other DNA sequences in this sample. The CDR3 is CASRTGTGSYEQYF. CDR3 bases read: TGTGCCAGCAGAACCGGGACAGGCTCCTAT. This chain links TRBV19 with TRBJ2-7; 8 positions match TRBD1. The read terminates 4 residues before the CDR3 end, so the remaining end is supplied by the germline J gene. This CDR3 comprises 14 residues. Looked up from germline, CDR1 is FNHDT and CDR2 is SITEND (reference sequence). Trimming at V came to 5 bases and at J to 0 bases, leaving 4 bases not matched to a gene.

With respect to this clone: Mouse gene names and germline throughout. The read comes to an end 4 residues before the CDR3 does, leaving the germline J gene to fill in the end. The gene calls are TRBV13-1 and TRBJ1-1; D possibly corresponds to TRBD1 (5 bases). V shed 4 bases and J shed 0 bases, with 10 bases lying between them. The V gene's germline CDR1 is NSHNY and CDR2 SYGAGN. The length of the CDR3 is 14 residues. The covered CDR3 bases are TGTGCCAGCAGTAAATTGACAGCAAACACA. Amino acids: CASSKLTANT. The whole CDR3 protein reads CASSKLTANTEVFF.

Notes on this clone: Gene names follow the mouse nomenclature. The chain's CDR3 is CASSVWGVQDTQYF. CDR3 bases read: TGTGCCAGCAGTGTCTGGGGGGTCCAAGAC. This chain joins TRBV13-1 and TRBJ2-5; 8 bases align to TRBD2. The read gets to within 4 residues of the CDR3 end, and the germline J gene fills in the rest. J lost 2 bases, V lost 3 bases, and 2 bases had no gene match. This CDR3 has 14 residues. Germline V gene lookup returns CDR1 NSHNY and CDR2 SYGAGN.

About this clone: The gene names here belong to mouse. The DNA ends 4 residues before the CDR3 does, and the rest of the CDR3 is filled in from the germline J gene. This chain connects TRBV1 to TRBJ2-5, with 8 nucleotides matching TRBD2. The CDR3 has 15 amino acids. Germline CDR1 is NSQYPW and CDR2 is LRSPGD (reference sequence). The CDR3 protein is CTCSADIGGVDTQYF. The DNA read from the CDR3 is TGCACCTGCAGTGCAGATATTGGGGGGGTGGAC.